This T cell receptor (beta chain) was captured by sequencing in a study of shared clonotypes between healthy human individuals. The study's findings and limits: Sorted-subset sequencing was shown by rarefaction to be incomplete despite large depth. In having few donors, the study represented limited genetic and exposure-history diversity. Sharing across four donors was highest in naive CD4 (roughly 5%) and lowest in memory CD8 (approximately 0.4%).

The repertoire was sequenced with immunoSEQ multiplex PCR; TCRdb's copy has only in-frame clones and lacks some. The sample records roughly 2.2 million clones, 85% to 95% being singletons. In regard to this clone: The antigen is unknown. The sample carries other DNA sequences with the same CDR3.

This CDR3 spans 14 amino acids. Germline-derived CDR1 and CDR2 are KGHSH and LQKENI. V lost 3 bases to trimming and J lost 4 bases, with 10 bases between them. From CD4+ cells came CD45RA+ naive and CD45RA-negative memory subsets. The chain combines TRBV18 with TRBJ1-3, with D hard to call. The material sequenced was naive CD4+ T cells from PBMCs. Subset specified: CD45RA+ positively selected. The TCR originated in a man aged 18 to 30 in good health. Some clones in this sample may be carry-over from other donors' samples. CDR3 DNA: TGTGCCAGCTCACCGGGTGGAGCAGGAAACACCATATATTTT. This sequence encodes CASSPGGAGNTIYF. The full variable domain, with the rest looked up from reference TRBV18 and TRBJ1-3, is NAGVMQNPRHLVRRRGQEARLRCSPMKGHSHVYWYRQLPEEGLKFMVYLQKENIIDESGMPKERFSAEFPKEGPSILRIQQVVRGDSAAYFCASSPGGAGNTIYFGEGSWLTVV.